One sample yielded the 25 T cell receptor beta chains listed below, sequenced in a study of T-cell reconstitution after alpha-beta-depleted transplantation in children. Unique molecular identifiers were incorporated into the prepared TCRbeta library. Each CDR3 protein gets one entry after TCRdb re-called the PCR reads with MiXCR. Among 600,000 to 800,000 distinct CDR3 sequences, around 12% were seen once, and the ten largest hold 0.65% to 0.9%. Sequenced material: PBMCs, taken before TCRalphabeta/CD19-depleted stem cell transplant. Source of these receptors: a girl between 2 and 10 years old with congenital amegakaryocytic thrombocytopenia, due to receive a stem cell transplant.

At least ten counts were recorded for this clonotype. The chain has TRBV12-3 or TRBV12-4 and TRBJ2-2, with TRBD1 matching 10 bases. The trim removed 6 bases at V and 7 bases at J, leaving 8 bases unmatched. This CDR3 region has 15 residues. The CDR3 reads CASRTGTGEVGELFF. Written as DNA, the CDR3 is TGTGCCAGCAGGACCGGGACAGGGGAGGTCGGGGAGCTGTTTTTT.

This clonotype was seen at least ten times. CDR3 region: CASSLVDKADTQYF. CDR3 bases: TGTGCCAGCAGCTTAGTGGATAAAGCCGATACGCAGTATTTT. The rearrangement uses TRBV7-3 and TRBJ2-3, with no clear D. Between the trimmed V and J ends, which lost 2 bases and 6 bases, there was a span of 12 bases. Germline V gene lookup returns CDR1 SGHTA and CDR2 FQGTGA. The CDR3 contains 14 residues.

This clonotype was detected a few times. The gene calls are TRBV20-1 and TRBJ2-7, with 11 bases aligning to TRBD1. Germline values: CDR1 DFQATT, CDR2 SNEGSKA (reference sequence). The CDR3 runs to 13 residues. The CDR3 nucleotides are TGCAGCGGTAAGGGGACAGGGGGCTACGAGCAGTACTTC. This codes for CSGKGTGGYEQYF.

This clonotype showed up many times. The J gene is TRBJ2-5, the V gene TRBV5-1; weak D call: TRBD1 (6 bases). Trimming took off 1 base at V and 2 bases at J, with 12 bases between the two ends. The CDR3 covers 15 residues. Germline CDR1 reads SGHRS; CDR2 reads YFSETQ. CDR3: CASSLLGHPQETQYF. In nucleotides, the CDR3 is TGCGCCAGCAGCTTGCTGGGACACCCACAAGAGACCCAGTACTTC. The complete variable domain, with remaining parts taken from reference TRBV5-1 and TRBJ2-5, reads KAGVTQTPRYLIKTRGQQVTLSCSPISGHRSVSWYQQTPGQGLQFLFEYFSETQRNKGNFPGRFSGRQFSNSRSEMNVSTLELGDSALYLCASSLLGHPQETQYFGPGTRLLVL.

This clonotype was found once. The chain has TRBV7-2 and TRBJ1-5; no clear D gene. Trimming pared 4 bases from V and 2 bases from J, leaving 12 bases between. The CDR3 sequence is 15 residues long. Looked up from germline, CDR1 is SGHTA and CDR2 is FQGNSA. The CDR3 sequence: CASSSLEMGNQPQHF. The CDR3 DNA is TGTGCCAGCAGCTCCCTCGAGATGGGCAATCAGCCCCAGCATTTT.

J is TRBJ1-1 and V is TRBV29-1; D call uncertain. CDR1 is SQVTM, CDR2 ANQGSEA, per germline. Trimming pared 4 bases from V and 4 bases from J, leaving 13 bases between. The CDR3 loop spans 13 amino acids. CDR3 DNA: TGCAGCGTTGGGTTGGGTTTGTTCACTGAAGCTTTCTTT. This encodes CSVGLGLFTEAFF.

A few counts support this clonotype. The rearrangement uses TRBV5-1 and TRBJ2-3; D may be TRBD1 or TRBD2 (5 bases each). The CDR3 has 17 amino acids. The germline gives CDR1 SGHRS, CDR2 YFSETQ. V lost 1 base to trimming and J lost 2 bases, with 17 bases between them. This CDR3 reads CASSLPNGAGSTDTQYF. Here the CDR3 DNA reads TGCGCCAGCAGCTTGCCGAACGGGGCAGGTTCCACAGATACGCAGTATTTT.

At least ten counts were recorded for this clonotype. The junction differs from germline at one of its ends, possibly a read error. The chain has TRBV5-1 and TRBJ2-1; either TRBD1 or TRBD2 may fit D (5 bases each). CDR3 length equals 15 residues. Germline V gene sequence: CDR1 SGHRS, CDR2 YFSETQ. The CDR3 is CASSLGTGSYNEQFF. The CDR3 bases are TGTGCCAGCAGCTTAGGGACGGGTTCCTACAATGAGCAGTTCTTC. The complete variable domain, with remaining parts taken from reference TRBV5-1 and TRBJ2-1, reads KAGVTQTPRYLIKTRGQQVTLSCSPISGHRSVSWYQQTPGQGLQFLFEYFSETQRNKGNFPGRFSGRQFSNSRSEMNVSTLELGDSALYLCASSLGTGSYNEQFFGPGTRLTVL.

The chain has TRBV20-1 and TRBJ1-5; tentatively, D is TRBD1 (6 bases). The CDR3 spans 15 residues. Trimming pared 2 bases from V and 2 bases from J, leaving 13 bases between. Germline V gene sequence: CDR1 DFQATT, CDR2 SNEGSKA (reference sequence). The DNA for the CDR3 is TGCAGTGCTAGATGGGGGGGGCTGGGCAATCAGCCCCAGCATTTT. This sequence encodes CSARWGGLGNQPQHF.

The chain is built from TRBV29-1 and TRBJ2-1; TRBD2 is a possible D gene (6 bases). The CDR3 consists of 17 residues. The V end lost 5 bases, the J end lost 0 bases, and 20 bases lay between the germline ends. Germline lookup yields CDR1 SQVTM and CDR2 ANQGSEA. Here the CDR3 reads CSVTPGLRISSYNEQFF. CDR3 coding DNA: TGCAGCGTTACTCCGGGACTCCGTATCAGCTCCTACAATGAGCAGTTCTTC.

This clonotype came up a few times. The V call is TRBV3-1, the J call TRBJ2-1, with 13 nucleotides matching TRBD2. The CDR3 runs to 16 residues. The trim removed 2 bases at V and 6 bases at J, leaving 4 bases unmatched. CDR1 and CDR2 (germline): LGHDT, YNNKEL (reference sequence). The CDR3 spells CASSQTGTSGVNEQFF. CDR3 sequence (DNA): TGTGCCAGCAGCCAAACCGGGACTAGCGGGGTCAATGAGCAGTTCTTC.

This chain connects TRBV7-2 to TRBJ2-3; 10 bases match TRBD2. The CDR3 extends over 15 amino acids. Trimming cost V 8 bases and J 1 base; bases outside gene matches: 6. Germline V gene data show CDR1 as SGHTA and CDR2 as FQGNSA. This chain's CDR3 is CASLQREGRTDTQYF. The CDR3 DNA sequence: TGTGCCAGCCTGCAGCGGGAGGGGCGCACAGATACGCAGTATTTT.

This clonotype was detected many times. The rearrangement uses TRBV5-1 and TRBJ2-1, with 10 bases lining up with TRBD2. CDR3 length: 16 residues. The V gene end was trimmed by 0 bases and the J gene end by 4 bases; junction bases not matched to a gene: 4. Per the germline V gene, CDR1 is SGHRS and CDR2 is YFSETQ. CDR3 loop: CASSLEASGSYNEQFF. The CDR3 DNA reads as TGCGCCAGCAGCTTGGAGGCTAGCGGGAGTTACAATGAGCAGTTCTTC. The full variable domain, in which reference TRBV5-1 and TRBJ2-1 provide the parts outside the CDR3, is KAGVTQTPRYLIKTRGQQVTLSCSPISGHRSVSWYQQTPGQGLQFLFEYFSETQRNKGNFPGRFSGRQFSNSRSEMNVSTLELGDSALYLCASSLEASGSYNEQFFGPGTRLTVL.

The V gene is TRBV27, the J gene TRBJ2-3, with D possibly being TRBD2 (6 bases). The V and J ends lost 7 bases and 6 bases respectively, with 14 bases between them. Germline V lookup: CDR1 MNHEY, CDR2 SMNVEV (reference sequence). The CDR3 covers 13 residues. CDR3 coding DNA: TGTGCCAGCAATATGCGGGGAGAGGATACGCAGTATTTT. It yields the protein CASNMRGEDTQYF.

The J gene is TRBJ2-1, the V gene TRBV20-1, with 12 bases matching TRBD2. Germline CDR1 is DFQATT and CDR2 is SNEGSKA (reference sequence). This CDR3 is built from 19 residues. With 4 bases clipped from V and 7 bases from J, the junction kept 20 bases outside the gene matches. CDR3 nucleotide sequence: TGCAGTGCTACCCCTCACAAAACGACTAGCGGGAGAGGCAGGAATGAGCAGTTCTTC. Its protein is CSATPHKTTSGRGRNEQFF.

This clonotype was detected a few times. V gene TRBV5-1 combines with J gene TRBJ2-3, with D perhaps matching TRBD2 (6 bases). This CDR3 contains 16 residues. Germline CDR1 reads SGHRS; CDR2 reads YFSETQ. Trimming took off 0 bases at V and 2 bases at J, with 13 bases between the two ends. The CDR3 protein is CASSLGGTDNTDTQYF. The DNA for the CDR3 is TGCGCCAGCAGCTTGGGTGGGACTGACAACACAGATACGCAGTATTTT.

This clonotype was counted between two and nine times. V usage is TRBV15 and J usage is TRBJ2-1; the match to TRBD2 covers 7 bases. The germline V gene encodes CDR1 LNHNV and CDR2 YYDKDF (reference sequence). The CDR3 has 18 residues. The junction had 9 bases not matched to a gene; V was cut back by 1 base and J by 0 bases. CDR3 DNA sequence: TGTGCCACCAGCAGAGCTTTGTGGGAGGGGAGCTCCTACAATGAGCAGTTCTTC. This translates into CATSRALWEGSSYNEQFF.

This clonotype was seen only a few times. DNA of the CDR3: TGTGCCAGCAGTTTTAATCCGGCGGTGGAGACCCAGTACTTC. It yields the protein CASSFNPAVETQYF. The chain recombines TRBV12-3 or TRBV12-4 with TRBJ2-5; D is unresolved. V dropped 3 bases and J dropped 5 bases, with 13 bases sitting between them. This CDR3 contains 14 residues.

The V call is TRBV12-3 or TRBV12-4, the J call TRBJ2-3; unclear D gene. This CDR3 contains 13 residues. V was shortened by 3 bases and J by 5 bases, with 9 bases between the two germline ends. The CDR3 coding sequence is TGTGCCAGCAGTTTGAGGTCTCGAGATACGCAGTATTTT. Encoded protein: CASSLRSRDTQYF.

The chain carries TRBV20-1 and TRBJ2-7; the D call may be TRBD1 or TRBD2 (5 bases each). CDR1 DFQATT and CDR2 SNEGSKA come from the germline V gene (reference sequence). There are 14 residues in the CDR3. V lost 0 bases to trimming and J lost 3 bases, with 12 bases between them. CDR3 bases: TGCAGTGCTAGAGATGTGGCAGGGAGCTACGAGCAGTACTTC. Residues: CSARDVAGSYEQYF.

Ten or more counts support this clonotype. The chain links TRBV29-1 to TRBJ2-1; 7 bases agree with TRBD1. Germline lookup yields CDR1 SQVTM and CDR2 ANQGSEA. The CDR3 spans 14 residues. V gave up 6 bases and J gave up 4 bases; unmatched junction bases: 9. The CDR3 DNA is TGCAGCGTAGGGGGCCGGGTCCGATACAATGAGCAGTTCTTC. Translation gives CSVGGRVRYNEQFF.

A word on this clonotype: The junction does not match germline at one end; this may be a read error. This chain's CDR3 is CAWSVDTGSEKPFF. The CDR3 nucleotides read TGTGCCTGGAGTGTAGATACAGGATCTGAAAAACCGTTTTTT. The chain carries TRBV30 and TRBJ1-4, with a tentative D call TRBD1 (5 bases). CDR1 GTSNPN and CDR2 SVGIG come from the germline V gene (reference sequence). CDR3 size: 14 residues.

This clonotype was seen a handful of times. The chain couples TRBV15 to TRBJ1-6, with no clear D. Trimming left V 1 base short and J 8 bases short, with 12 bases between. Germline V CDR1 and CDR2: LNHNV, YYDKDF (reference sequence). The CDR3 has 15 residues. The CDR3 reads CATSRVGLRDSPLHF. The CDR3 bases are TGTGCCACCAGCAGAGTAGGACTAAGGGATTCACCCCTCCACTTT.

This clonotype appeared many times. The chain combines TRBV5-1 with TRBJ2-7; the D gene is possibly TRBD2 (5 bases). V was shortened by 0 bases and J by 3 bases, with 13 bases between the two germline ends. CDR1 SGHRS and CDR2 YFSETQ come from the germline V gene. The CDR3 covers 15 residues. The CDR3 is CASSLAGEPGYEQYF. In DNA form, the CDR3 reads TGCGCCAGCAGCTTGGCCGGGGAGCCAGGCTACGAGCAGTACTTC.

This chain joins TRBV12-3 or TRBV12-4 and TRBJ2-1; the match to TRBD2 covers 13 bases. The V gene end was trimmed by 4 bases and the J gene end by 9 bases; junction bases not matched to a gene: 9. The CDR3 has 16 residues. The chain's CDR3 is CASSSPGLAGSSEQFF. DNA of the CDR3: TGTGCCAGCAGTTCACCGGGACTAGCGGGATCTAGTGAGCAGTTCTTC.